The subject of this entry is one T cell receptor beta chain. The antigen is unknown. The record originates from a study of T-cell memory formation after mild COVID-19. Study information: Each donor largely had its own TCR clusters. Findings and caveats of the study: While clones contracting from day 15 to 85 were balanced between CD4 and CD8, later expanders leaned CD4+.

This CDR3 contains 14 residues. Trimming removed 3 bases at V and 3 bases at J, with 9 bases between. Per the germline V gene, CDR1 is LGHDT and CDR2 is YNNKEL (reference sequence). Employing constant-segment primers, 5'RACE generated TCR alpha and TCR beta cDNA libraries bearing sample barcodes and UMIs. TCRdb re-called the 5' RACE reads through MiXCR, storing one row per CDR3 protein. The table shows fewer than 250,000 distinct CDR3 sequences, with 10% occurring only once. This clonotype was obtained from a young man who had mild COVID-19 (a few samples of this study predate the infection). Cell type and time point are not known. Input material: PBMCs or a T cell subset sorted from them (not recorded which). V and J are TRBV3-1 and TRBJ1-3, with a possible D match to TRBD1 (5 bases). DNA of the CDR3: TGTGCCAGCAGCCAGCCAGGGTATGGAAACACCATATATTTT. It yields the protein CASSQPGYGNTIYF. Based on the CDR3 plus reference TRBV3-1 and TRBJ1-3, the full variable domain is DTAVSQTPKYLVTQMGNDKSIKCEQNLGHDTMYWYKQDSKKFLKIMFSYNNKELIINETVPNRFSPKSPDKAHLNLHINSLELGDSAVYFCASSQPGYGNTIYFGEGSWLTVV.